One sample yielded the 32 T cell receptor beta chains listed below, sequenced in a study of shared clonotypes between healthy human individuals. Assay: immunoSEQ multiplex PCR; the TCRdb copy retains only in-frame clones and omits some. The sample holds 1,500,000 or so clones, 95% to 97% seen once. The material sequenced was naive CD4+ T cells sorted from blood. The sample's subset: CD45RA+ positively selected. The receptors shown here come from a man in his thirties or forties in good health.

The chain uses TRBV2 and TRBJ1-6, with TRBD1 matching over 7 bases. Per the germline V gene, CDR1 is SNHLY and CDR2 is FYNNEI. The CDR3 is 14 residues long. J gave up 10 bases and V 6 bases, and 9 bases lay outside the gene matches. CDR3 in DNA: TGTGCCAGCAGATCGCAGGGGGATAGGTCACCCCTCCACTTT. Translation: CASRSQGDRSPLHF.

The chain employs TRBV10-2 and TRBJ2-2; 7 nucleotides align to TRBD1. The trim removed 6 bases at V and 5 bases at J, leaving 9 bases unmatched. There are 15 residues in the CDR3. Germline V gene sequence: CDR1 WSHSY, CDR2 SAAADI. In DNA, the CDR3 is TGCGCCAGCAGCGCCGGGACAGTAGGGACCGGGGAGCTGTTTTTT. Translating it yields CASSAGTVGTGELFF.

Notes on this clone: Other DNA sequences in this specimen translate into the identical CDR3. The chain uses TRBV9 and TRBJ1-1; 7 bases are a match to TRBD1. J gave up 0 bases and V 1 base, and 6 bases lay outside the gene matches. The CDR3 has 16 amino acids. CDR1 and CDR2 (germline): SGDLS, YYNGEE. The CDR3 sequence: CASSVSGGVLNTEAFF. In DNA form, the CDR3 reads TGTGCCAGCAGCGTATCAGGGGGAGTCTTGAACACTGAAGCTTTCTTT.

This chain's CDR3 is CASSYLPGQNYEQYF. The DNA for the CDR3 is TGTGCCAGCAGTTACTTGCCGGGACAAAACTACGAGCAGTACTTC. The chain couples TRBV6-6 to TRBJ2-7; D is perhaps TRBD1 (6 bases). The V end lost 1 base, the J end lost 3 bases, and 13 bases lay between the germline ends. The CDR3 has 15 amino acids. CDR1 and CDR2 (germline): MNHNY, SVGAGI (reference sequence).

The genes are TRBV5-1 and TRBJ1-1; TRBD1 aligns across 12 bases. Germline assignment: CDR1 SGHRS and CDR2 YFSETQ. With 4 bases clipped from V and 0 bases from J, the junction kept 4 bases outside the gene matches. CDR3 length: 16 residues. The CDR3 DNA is TGCGCCAGCAGCGTGGGACAGGGGGCAATGAACACTGAAGCTTTCTTT. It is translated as CASSVGQGAMNTEAFF.

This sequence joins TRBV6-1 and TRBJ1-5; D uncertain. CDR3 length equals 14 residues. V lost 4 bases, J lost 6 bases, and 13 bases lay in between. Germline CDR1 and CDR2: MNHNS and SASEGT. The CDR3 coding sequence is TGTGCCAGCAGTGTTCGAAGGGAAGGTCAGCCCCAGCATTTT. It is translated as CASSVRREGQPQHF.

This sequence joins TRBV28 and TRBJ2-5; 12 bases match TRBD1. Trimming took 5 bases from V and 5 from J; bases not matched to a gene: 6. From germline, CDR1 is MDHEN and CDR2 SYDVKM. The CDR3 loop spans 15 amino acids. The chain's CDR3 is CASSPGTGGLETQYF. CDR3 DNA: TGTGCCAGCAGTCCCGGGACAGGGGGCTTGGAGACCCAGTACTTC.

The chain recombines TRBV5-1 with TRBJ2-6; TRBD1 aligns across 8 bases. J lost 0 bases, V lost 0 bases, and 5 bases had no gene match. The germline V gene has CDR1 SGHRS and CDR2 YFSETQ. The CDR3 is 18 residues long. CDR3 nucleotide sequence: TGCGCCAGCAGCTTGGCGGCAGGGGGCGTCTCTGGGGCCAACGTCCTGACTTTC. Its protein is CASSLAAGGVSGANVLTF.

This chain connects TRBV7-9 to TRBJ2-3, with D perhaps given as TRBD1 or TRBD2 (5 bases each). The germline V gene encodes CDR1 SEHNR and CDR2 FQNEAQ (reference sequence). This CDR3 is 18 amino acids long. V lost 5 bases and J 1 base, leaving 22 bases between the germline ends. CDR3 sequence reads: CASSQPRGRGVGTDTQYF. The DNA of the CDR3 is TGTGCCAGCAGCCAACCAAGGGGCCGGGGAGTGGGCACAGATACGCAGTATTTT.

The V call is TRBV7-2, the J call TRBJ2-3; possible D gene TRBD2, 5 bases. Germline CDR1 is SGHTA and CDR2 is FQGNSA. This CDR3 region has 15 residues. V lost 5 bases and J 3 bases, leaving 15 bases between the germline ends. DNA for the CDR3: TGTGCCAGCAGCCCGCGGGCTAGTCGTACAGATACGCAGTATTTT. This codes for CASSPRASRTDTQYF.

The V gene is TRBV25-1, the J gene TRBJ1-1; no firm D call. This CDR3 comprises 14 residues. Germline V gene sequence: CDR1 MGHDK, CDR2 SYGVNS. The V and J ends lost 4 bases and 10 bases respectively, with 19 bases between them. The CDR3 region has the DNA TGTGCCAGCAGTGGCACGACGGGCAGAGTATTAGCTTTCTTT. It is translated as CASSGTTGRVLAFF.

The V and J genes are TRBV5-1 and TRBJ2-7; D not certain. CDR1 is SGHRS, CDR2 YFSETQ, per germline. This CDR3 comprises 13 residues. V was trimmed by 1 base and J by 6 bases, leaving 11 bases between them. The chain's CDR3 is CASSLISTGEQYF. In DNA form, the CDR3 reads TGCGCCAGCAGCTTGATTTCGACGGGCGAGCAGTACTTC.

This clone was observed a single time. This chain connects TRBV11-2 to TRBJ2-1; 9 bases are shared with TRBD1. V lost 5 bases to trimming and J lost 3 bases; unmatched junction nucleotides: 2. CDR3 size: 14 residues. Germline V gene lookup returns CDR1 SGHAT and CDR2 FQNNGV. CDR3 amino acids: CASSLDRGYNEQFF. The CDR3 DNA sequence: TGTGCCAGCAGCCTGGACAGGGGCTACAATGAGCAGTTCTTC. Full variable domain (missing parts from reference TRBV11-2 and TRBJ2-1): EAGVAQSPRYKIIEKRQSVAFWCNPISGHATLYWYQQILGQGPKLLIQFQNNGVVDDSQLPKDRFSAERLKGVDSTLKIQPAKLEDSAVYLCASSLDRGYNEQFFGPGTRLTVL.

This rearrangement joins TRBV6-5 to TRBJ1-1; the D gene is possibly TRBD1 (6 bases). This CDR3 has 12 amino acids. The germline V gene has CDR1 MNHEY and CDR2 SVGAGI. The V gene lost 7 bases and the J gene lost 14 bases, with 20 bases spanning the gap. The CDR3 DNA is TGTGCCAGCACCGACGAGGACAGTACAGGCTTCTTT. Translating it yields CASTDEDSTGFF.

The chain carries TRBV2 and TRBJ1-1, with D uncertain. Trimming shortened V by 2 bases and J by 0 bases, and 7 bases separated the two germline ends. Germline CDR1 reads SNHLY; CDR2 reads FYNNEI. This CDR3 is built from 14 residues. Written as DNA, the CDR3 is TGTGCCAGCAGTGAACCCAGGTTGAACACTGAAGCTTTCTTT. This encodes CASSEPRLNTEAFF.

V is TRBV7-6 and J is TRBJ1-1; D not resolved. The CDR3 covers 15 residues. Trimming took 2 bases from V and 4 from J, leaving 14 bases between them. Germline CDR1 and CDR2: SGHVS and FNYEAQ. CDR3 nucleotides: TGTGCCAGCAGCTTAATAGCGATGACGGCCACTGAAGCTTTCTTT. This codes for CASSLIAMTATEAFF. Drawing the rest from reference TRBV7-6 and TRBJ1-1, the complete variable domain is GAGVSQSPRYKVTKRGQDVALRCDPISGHVSLYWYRQALGQGPEFLTYFNYEAQQDKSGLPNDRFSAERPEGSISTLTIQRTEQRDSAMYRCASSLIAMTATEAFFGQGTRLTVV.

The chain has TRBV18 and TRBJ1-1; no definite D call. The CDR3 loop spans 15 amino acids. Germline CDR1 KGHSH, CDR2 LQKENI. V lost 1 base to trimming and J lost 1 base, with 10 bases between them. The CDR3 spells CASSPLSTGNTEAFF. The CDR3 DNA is TGTGCCAGCTCACCACTTTCCACGGGGAACACTGAAGCTTTCTTT.

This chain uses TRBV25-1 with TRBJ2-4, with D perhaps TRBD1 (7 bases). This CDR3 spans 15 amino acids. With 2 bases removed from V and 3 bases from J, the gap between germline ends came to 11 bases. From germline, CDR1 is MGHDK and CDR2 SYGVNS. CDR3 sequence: CASSERGRGKNIQYF. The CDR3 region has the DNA TGTGCCAGCAGTGAAAGGGGGCGGGGCAAAAACATTCAGTACTTC.

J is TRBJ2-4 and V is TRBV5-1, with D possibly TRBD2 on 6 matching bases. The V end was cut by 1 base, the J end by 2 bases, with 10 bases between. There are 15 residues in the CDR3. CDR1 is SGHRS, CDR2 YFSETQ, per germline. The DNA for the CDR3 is TGCGCCAGCAGCTTGAATAGCGGTACCAAAAACATTCAGTACTTC. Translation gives CASSLNSGTKNIQYF.

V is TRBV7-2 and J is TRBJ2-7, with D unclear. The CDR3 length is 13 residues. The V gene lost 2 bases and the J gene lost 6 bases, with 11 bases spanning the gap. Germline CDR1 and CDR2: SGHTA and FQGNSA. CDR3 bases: TGTGCCAGCAGCTTAAGAGAAGCGCCCGAGCAGTACTTC. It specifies CASSLREAPEQYF.

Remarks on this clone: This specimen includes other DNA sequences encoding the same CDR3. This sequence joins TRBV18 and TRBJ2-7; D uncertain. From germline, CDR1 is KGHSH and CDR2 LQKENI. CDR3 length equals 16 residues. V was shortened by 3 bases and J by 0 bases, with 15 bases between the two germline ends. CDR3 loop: CASSPRSGASSYEQYF. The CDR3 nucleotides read TGTGCCAGCTCACCCCGTTCAGGCGCTAGCTCCTACGAGCAGTACTTC.

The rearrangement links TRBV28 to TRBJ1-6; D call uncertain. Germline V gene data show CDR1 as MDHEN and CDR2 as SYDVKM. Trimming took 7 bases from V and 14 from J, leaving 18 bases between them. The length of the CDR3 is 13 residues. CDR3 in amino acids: CASIAGSDLTLHF. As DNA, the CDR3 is TGTGCCAGCATCGCGGGGTCAGATCTAACCCTCCACTTT.

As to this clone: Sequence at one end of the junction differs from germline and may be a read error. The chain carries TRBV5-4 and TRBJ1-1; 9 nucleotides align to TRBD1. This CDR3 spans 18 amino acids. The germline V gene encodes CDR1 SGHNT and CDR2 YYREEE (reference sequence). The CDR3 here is CASSLALGTGSRGTETFF. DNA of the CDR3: TGTGCCAGCAGCTTGGCCCTCGGGACAGGGAGCCGGGGGACTGAAACTTTCTTT.

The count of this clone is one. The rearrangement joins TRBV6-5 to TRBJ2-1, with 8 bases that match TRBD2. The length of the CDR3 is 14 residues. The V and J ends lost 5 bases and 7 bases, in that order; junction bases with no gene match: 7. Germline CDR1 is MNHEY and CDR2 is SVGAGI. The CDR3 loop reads CASSRAGAMNEQFF. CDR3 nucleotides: TGTGCCAGCAGTCGAGCGGGAGCCATGAATGAGCAGTTCTTC.

The CDR3 region is CASSLVPTETTHTF. CDR3 coding DNA: TGTGCCAGCAGCTTAGTCCCTACCGAGACAACGCACACCTTC. The V gene is TRBV7-2, the J gene TRBJ1-2; D is uncertain. Germline V lookup: CDR1 SGHTA, CDR2 FQGNSA. The V gene lost 1 base and the J gene lost 12 bases, with 18 bases spanning the gap. The CDR3 runs to 14 residues.

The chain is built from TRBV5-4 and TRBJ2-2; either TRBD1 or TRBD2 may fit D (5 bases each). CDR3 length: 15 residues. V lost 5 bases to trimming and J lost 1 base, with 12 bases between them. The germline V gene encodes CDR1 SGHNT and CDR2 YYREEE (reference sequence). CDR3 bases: TGTGCCAGCAGGCCCGGGACGGTGAACACCGGGGAGCTGTTTTTT. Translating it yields CASRPGTVNTGELFF.

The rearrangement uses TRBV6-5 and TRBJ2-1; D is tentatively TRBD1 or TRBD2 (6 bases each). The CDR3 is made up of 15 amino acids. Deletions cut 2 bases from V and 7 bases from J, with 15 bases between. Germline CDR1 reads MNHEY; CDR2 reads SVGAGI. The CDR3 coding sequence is TGTGCCAGCAGTTACACGGGGGCTACCACTAATGAGCAGTTCTTC. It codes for CASSYTGATTNEQFF.

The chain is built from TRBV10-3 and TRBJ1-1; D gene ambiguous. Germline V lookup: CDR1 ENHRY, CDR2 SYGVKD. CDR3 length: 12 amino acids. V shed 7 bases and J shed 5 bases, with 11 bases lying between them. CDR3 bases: TGTGCCATCAAGAACCGGGGAACTGAAGCTTTCTTT. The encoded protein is CAIKNRGTEAFF.

The CDR3 reads CASSERITGANVLTF. The CDR3 DNA follows: TGTGCCAGCAGTGAAAGGATAACTGGGGCCAACGTCCTGACTTTC. The chain carries TRBV2 and TRBJ2-6, with unresolved D. Trimming took 2 bases from V and 2 from J, leaving 7 bases between them. In germline, CDR1 is SNHLY, CDR2 FYNNEI. This CDR3 comprises 15 residues.

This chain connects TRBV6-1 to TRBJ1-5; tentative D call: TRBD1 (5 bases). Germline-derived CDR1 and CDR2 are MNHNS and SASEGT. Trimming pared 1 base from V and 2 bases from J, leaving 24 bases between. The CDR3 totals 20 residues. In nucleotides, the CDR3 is TGTGCCAGCAGTGAAGTCGTGGGCAGGGCCGCTTTGGGTGGCAATCAGCCCCAGCATTTT. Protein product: CASSEVVGRAALGGNQPQHF.

The CDR3 coding sequence is TGCGCCAGCAGCCAAGTGGGGAGATTTCTGAACACTGAAGCTTTCTTT. It specifies CASSQVGRFLNTEAFF. This rearrangement joins TRBV4-3 to TRBJ1-1, with D unclear. CDR3 length: 16 amino acids. V lost 1 base and J 0 bases, leaving 12 bases between the germline ends. Germline V gives CDR1 LGHNA, CDR2 YSLEER.

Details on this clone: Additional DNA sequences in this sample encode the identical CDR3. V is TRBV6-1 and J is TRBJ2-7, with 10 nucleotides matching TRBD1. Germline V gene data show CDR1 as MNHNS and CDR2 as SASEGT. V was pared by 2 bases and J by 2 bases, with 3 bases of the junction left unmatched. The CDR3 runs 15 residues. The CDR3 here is CASSERDRGPYEQYF. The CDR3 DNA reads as TGTGCCAGCAGTGAAAGGGACAGGGGCCCCTACGAGCAGTACTTC.